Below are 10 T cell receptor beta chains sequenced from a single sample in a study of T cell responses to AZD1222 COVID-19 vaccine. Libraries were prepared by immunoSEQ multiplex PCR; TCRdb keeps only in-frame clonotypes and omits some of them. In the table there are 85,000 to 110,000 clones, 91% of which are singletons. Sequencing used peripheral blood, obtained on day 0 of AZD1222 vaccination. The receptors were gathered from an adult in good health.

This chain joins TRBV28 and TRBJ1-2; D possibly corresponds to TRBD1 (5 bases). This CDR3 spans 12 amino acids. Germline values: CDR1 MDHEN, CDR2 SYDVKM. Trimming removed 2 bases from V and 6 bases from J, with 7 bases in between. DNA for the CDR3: TGTGCCAGCAGTTTACAGGGCCATGGCTACACCTTC. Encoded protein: CASSLQGHGYTF.

The CDR3 reads CASRRQGYNEKLFF. For the CDR3, the DNA is TGTGCCAGTAGGAGACAGGGTTATAATGAAAAACTGTTTTTT. This chain joins TRBV19 and TRBJ1-4; 7 bases fit TRBD1. The germline CDR1 and CDR2 sequences are LNHDA and SQIVND (reference sequence). Germline trimming cut 6 bases from V and 4 bases from J; bases unmatched to any gene: 5. CDR3 length equals 14 residues.

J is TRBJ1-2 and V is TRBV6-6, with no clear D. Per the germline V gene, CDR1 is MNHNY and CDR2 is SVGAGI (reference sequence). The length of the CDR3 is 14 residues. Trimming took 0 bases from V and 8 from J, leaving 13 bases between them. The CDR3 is CASSYSHPSEGYTF. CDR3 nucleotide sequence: TGTGCCAGCAGTTACTCCCACCCCTCGGAGGGCTACACCTTC.

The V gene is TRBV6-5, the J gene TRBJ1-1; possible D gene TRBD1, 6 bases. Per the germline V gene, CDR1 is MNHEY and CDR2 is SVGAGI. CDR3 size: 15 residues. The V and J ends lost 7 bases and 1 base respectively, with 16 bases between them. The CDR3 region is CASTGAAAENTEAFF. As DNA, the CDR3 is TGTGCCAGCACGGGGGCCGCGGCCGAGAACACTGAAGCTTTCTTT.

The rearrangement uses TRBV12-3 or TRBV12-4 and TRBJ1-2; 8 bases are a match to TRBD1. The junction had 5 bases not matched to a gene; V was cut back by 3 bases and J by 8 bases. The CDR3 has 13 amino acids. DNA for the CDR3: TGTGCCAGCAGTTTCGGACAGGGAGGGGGCTACACCTTC. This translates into CASSFGQGGGYTF.

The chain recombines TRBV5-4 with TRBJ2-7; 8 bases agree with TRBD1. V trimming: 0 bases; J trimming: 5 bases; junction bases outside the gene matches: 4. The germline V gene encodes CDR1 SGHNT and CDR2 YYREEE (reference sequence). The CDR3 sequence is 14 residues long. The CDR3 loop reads CASSLGTGSNEQYF. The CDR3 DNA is TGTGCCAGCAGCTTGGGGACAGGGTCCAACGAGCAGTACTTC. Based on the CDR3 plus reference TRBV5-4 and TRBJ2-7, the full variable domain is ETGVTQSPTHLIKTRGQQVTLRCSSQSGHNTVSWYQQALGQGPQFIFQYYREEENGRGNFPPRFSGLQFPNYSSELNVNALELDDSALYLCASSLGTGSNEQYFGPGTRLTVT.

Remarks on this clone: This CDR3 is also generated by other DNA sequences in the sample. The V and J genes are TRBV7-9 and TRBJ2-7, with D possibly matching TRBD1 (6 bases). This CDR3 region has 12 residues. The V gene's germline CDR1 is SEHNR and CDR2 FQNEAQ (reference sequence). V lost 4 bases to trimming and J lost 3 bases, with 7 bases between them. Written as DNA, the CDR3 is TGTGCCAGCAGCTCACAGGGCTACGAGCAGTACTTC. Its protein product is CASSSQGYEQYF.

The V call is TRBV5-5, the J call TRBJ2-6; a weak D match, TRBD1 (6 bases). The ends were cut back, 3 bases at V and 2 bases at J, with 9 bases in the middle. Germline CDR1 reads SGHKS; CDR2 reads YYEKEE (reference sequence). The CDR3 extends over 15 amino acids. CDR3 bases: TGTGCCAGCAGCTCTGAGGGGGCTGGGGCCAACGTCCTGACTTTC. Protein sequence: CASSSEGAGANVLTF.

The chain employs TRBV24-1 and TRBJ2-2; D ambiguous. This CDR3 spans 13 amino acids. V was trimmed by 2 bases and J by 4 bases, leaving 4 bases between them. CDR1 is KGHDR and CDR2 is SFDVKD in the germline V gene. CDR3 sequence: CATSDWVTGELFF. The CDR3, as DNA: TGTGCCACCAGTGATTGGGTCACCGGGGAGCTGTTTTTT.

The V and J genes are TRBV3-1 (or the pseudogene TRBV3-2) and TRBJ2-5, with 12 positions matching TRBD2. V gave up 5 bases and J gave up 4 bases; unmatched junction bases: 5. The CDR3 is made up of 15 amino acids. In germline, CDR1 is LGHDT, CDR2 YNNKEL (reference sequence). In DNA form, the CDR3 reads TGTGCCAGCAGCTCTAGCGGGGGGGCGGGAGAGACCCAGTACTTC. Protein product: CASSSSGGAGETQYF.